This entry lists 8 T cell receptor beta chains sequenced from one sample in a study of blood T cell repertoires in COVID-19. The repertoire was sequenced with immunoSEQ multiplex PCR; TCRdb's copy has only in-frame clones and lacks some. The table has 120,000 or so clones, around 68% seen once; the top ten hold around 8%. The sample was peripheral blood. The receptors stem from an older woman with acute or convalescent COVID-19.

The chain is built from TRBV5-1 and TRBJ2-1, with D possibly TRBD1 on 5 matching bases. The CDR3 totals 15 residues. V dropped 3 bases and J dropped 0 bases, with 10 bases sitting between them. From germline, CDR1 is SGHRS and CDR2 YFSETQ. For the CDR3, the DNA is TGCGCCAGCAGCTCGCAGGGAAGCTCCTACAATGAGCAGTTCTTC. Translated: CASSSQGSSYNEQFF.

The CDR3 bases are TGTGCCAGCAGCCACACTCCCTCTGGAAACACCATATATTTT. This translates into CASSHTPSGNTIYF. The genes are TRBV3-1 (or the pseudogene TRBV3-2) and TRBJ1-3; D gene ambiguous. The ends were cut back, 3 bases at V and 0 bases at J, with 6 bases in the middle. The CDR3 runs 14 residues. Germline CDR1 and CDR2: LGHDT and YNNKEL (reference sequence).

This clone was detected only a few times. This chain links TRBV5-1 with TRBJ2-7; D is possibly TRBD1 (6 bases). Looked up from germline, CDR1 is SGHRS and CDR2 is YFSETQ. This CDR3 has 15 amino acids. V was pared by 4 bases and J by 3 bases, with 17 bases between. Here the CDR3 DNA reads TGCGCCAGCAGCCCCGGAACAGGGCCCCTCTACGAGCAGTACTTC. Translated, it gives CASSPGTGPLYEQYF.

This clone was recorded a few times. This chain joins TRBV24-1 and TRBJ1-1; 7 positions match TRBD1. CDR1 and CDR2 from the germline V gene are KGHDR and SFDVKD. V lost 7 bases to trimming and J lost 3 bases; unmatched junction nucleotides: 4. The CDR3 has 13 residues. CDR3 sequence: CATSPTGDTEAFF. CDR3 in DNA: TGTGCCACCAGCCCCACAGGGGACACTGAAGCTTTCTTT.

The chain has TRBV7-2 and TRBJ1-6; unclear D gene. Germline assignment: CDR1 SGHTA and CDR2 FQGNSA. CDR3 length equals 16 residues. V dropped 3 bases and J dropped 6 bases, with 15 bases sitting between them. The CDR3 region has the DNA TGTGCCAGCAGCTTTATTACGGGTCCGGGTAATTCACCCCTCCACTTT. It is translated as CASSFITGPGNSPLHF.

The J gene is TRBJ1-3, the V gene TRBV12-3 or TRBV12-4; D unresolved. The CDR3 is 12 amino acids. The V and J ends lost 7 bases and 4 bases respectively, with 8 bases between them. This CDR3 reads CASIPSGNTIYF. The CDR3 DNA follows: TGTGCCAGCATCCCATCAGGAAACACCATATATTTT.

The chain recombines TRBV11-2 with TRBJ2-5; 8 bases map to TRBD2. The ends lost 0 bases at V and 2 bases at J; junction bases unmatched: 5. CDR1 is SGHAT and CDR2 is FQNNGV in the germline V gene. This CDR3 region has 16 residues. CDR3: CASSLEVAGIQETQYF. CDR3 DNA: TGTGCCAGCAGCTTAGAGGTAGCGGGGATTCAAGAGACCCAGTACTTC.

This clone has more than one count but fewer than ten. This chain uses TRBV19 with TRBJ1-5; D gene ambiguous. The CDR3 consists of 13 residues. V was clipped by 4 bases and J by 3 bases, with 7 bases between them. In germline, CDR1 is LNHDA, CDR2 SQIVND (reference sequence). CDR3 DNA sequence: TGTGCCAGTAGTACGCAGATCAATCAGCCCCAGCATTTT. This sequence encodes CASSTQINQPQHF.